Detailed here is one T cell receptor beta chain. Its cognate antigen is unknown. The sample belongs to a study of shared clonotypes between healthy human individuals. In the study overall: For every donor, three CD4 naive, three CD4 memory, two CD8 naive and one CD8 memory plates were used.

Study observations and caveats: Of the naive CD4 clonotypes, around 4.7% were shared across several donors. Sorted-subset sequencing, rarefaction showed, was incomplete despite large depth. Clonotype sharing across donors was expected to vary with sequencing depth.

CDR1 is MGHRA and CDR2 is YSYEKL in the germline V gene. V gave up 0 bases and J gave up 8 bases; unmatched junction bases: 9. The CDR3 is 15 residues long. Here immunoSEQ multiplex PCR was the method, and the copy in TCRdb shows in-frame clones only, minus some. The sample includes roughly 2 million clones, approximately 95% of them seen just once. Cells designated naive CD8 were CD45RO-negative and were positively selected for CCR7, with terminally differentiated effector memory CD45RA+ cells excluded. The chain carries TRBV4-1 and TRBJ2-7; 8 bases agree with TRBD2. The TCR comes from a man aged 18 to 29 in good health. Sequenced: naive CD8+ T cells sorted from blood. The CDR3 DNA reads TGCGCCAGCAGCCAAGAGGAACGGGAGGGATATCAGCAGTACTTC. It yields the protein CASSQEEREGYQQYF.